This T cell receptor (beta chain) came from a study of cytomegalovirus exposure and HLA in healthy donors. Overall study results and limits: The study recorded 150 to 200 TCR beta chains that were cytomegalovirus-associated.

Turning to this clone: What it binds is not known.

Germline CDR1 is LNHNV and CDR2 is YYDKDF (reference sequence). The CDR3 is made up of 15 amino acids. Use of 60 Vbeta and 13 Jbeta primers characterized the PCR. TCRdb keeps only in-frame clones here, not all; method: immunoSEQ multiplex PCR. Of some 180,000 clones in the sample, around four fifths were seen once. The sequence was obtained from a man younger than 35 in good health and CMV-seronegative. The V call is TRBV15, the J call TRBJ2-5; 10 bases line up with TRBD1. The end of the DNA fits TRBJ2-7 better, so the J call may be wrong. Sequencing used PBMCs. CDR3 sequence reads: CATSRVGTGAYEQYF. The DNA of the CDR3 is TGTGCCACCAGCAGAGTAGGGACAGGGGCCTACGAGCAGTACTTC.